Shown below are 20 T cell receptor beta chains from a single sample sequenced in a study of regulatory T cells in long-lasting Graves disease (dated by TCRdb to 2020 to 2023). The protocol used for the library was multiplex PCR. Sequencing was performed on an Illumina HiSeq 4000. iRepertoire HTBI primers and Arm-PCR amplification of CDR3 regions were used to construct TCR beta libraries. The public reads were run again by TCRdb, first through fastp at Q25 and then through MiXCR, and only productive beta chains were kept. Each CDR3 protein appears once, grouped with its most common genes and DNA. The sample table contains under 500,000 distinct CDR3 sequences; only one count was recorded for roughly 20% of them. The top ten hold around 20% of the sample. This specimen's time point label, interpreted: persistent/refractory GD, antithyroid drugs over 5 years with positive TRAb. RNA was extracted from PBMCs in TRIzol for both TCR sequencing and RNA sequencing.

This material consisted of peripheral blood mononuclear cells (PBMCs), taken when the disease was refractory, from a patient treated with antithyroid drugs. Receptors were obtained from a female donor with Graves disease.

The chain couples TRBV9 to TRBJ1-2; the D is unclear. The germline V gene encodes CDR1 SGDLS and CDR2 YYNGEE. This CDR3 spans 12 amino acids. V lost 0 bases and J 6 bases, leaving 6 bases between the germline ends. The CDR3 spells CASSVVVHGYTF. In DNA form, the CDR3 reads TGTGCCAGCAGCGTAGTTGTCCATGGCTACACCTTC.

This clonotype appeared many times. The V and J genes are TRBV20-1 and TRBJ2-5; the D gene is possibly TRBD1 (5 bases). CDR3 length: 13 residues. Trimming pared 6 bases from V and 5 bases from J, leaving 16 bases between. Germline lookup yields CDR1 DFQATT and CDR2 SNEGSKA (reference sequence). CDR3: CSATSQGRETQYF. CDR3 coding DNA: TGCAGTGCCACCAGCCAGGGAAGGGAGACCCAGTACTTC.

The CDR3: CASSPQDLDTYEQYF. CDR3 nucleotide sequence: TGCGCCAGCAGCCCCCAGGATCTGGACACATACGAGCAGTACTTC. The chain recombines TRBV4-1 with TRBJ2-7; possibly TRBD1 for D (5 bases). Looked up from germline, CDR1 is MGHRA and CDR2 is YSYEKL. CDR3 length equals 15 residues. V shed 4 bases and J shed 4 bases, with 17 bases lying between them.

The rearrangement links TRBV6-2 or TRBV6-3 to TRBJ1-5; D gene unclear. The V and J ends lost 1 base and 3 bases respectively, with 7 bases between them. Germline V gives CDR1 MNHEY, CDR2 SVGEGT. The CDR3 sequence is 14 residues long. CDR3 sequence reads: CASSYWRDNQPQHF. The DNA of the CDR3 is TGTGCCAGCAGTTACTGGCGGGACAATCAGCCCCAGCATTTT.

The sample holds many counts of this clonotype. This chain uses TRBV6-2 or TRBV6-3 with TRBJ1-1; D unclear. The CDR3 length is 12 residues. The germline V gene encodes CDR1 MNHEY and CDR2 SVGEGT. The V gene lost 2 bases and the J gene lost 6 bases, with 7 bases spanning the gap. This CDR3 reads CASSYPSPEAFF. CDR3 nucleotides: TGTGCCAGCAGTTACCCCAGCCCTGAAGCTTTCTTT.

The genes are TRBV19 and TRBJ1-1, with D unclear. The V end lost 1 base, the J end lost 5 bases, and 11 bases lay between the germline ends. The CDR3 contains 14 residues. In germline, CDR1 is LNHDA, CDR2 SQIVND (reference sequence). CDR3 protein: CASSIGGRSTEAFF. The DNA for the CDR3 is TGTGCCAGTAGTATAGGCGGCAGGTCTACTGAAGCTTTCTTT.

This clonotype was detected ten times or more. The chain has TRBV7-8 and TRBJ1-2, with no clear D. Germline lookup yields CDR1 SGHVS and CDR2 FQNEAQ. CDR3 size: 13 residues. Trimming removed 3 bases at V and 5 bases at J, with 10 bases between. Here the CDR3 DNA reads TGTGCCAGCAGCTTTTCGACCGGGTATGGCTACACCTTC. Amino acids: CASSFSTGYGYTF.

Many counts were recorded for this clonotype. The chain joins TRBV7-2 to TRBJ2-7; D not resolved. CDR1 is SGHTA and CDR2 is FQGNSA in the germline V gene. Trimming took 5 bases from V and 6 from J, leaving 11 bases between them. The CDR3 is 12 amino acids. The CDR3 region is CASSEPPLEQYF. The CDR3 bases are TGTGCCAGCAGCGAGCCCCCCCTCGAGCAGTACTTC.

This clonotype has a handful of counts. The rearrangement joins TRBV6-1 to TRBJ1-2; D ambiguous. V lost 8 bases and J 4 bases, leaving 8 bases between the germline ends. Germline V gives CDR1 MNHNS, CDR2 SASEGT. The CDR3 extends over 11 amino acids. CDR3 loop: CASGRPYGYTF. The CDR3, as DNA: TGTGCCAGCGGACGGCCCTATGGCTACACCTTC.

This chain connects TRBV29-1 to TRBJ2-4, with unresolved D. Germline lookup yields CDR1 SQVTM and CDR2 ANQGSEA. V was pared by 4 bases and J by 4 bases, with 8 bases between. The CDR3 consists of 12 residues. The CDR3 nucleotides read TGCAGCGTTGTCTCTCAGAAAAACATTCAGTACTTC. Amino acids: CSVVSQKNIQYF. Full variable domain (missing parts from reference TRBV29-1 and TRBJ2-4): SAVISQKPSRDICQRGTSLTIQCQVDSQVTMMFWYRQQPGQSLTLIATANQGSEATYESGFVIDKFPISRPNLTFSTLTVSNMSPEDSSIYLCSVVSQKNIQYFGAGTRLSVL.

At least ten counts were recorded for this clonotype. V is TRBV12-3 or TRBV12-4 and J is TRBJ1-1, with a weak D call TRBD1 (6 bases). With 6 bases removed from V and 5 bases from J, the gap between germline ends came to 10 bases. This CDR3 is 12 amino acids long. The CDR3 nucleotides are TGTGCCAGCAGGGATACAGGGACTGAAGCTTTCTTT. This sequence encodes CASRDTGTEAFF.

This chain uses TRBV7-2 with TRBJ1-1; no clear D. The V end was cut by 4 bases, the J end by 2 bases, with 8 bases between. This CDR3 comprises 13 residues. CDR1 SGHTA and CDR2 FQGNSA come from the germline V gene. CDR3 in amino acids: CASSWQENTEAFF. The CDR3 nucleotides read TGTGCCAGCAGCTGGCAGGAAAACACTGAAGCTTTCTTT.

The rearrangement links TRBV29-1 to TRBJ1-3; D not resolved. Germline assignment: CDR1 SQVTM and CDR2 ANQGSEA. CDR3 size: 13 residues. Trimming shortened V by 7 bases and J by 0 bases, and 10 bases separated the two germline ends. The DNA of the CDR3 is TGCAGCGGGACTGGAGACTCTGGAAACACCATATATTTT. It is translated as CSGTGDSGNTIYF.

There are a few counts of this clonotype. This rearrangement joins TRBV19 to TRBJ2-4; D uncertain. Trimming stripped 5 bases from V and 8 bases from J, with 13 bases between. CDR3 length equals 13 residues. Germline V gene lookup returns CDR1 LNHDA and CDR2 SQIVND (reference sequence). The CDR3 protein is CASSFLEVDIQYF. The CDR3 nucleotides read TGTGCCAGTAGTTTTCTGGAAGTGGACATTCAGTACTTC.

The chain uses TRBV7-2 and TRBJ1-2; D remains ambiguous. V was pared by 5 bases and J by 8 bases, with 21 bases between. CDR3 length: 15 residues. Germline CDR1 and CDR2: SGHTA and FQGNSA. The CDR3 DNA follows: TGTGCCAGCAGCGTTGGGATGCGGAGGGCCCAGGGCTACACCTTC. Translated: CASSVGMRRAQGYTF.

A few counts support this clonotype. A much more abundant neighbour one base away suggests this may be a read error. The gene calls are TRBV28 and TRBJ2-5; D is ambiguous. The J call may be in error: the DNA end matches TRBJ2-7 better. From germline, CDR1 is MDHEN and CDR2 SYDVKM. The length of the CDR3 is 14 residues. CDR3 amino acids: CASSLFTAPYEQYF. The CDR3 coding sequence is TGTGCCAGCAGTTTGTTTACAGCCCCCTACGAGCAGTACTTC.

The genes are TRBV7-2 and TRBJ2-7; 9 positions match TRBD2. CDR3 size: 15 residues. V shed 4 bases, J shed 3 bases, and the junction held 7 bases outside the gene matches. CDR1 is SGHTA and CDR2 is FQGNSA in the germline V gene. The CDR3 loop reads CASSWLAGVGYEQYF. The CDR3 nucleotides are TGTGCCAGCAGCTGGTTAGCGGGAGTGGGCTACGAGCAGTACTTC.

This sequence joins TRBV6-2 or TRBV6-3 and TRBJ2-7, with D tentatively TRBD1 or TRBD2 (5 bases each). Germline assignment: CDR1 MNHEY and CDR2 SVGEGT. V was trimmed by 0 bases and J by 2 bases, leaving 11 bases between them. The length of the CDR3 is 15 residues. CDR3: CASSYSGDLPYEQYF. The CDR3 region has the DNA TGTGCCAGCAGTTACTCGGGGGATCTTCCCTACGAGCAGTACTTC.

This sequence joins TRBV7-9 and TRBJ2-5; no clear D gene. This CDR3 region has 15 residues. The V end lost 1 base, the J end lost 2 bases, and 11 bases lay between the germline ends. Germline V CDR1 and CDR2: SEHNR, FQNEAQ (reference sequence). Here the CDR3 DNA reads TGTGCCAGCAGCTTAGGGCTCCGACGGCAAGAGACCCAGTACTTC. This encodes CASSLGLRRQETQYF.

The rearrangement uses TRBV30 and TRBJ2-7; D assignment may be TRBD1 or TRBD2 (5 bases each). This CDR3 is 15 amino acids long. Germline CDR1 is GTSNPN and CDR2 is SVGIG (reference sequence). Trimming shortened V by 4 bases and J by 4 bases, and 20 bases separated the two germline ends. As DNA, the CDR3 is TGTGCCTGGAAAAGGGGTGGGACCTATAATTACGAGCAGTACTTC. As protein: CAWKRGGTYNYEQYF.